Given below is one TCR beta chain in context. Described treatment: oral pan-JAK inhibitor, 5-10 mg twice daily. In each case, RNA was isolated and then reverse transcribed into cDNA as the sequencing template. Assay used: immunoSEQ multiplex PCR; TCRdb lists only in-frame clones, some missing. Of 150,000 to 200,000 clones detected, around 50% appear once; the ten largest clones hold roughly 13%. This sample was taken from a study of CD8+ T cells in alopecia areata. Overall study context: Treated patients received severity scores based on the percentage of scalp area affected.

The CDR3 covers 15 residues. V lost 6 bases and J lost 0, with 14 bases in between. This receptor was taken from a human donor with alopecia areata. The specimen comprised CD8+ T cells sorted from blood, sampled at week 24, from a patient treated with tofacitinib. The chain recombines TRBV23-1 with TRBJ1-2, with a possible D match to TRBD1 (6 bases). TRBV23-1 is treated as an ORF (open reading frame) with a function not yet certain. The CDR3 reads CASSPGQITNYGYTF. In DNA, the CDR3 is TGCGCCAGCAGCCCAGGACAGATAACTAACTATGGCTACACCTTC.